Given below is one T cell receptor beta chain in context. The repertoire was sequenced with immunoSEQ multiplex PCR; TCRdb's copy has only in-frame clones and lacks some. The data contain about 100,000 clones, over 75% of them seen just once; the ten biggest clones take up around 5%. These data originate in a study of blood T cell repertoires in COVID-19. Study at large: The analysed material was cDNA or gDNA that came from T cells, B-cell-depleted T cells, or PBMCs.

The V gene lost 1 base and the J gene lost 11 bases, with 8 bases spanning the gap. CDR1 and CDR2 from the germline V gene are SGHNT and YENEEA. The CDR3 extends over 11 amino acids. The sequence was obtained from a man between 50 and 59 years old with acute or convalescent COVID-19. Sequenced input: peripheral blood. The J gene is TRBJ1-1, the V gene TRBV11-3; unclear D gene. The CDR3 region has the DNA TGTGCCAGCAGCTTAGGCGCGGGGGCTTTCTTT. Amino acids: CASSLGAGAFF.